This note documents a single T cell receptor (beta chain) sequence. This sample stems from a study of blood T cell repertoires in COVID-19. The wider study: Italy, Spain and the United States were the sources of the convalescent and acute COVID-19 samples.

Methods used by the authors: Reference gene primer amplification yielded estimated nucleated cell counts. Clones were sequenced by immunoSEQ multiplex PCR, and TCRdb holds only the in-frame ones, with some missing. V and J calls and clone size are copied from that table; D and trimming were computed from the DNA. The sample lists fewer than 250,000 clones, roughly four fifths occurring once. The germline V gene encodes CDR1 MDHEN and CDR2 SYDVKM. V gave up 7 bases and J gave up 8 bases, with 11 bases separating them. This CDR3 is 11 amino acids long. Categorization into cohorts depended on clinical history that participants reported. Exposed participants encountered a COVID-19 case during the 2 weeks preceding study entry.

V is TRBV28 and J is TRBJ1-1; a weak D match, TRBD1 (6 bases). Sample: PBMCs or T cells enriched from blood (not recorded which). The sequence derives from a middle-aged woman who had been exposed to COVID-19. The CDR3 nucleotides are TGTGCCAGCACAGATCAGGGGGAAGCTTTCTTT. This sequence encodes CASTDQGEAFF.